One T cell receptor beta chain is described in this entry. This sample is drawn from a study of response to subunit inactivated influenza vaccine. Germline CDR1 DFQATT, CDR2 SNEGSKA (reference sequence). With V trimmed by 3 bases and J by 0 bases, 8 bases remained unmatched. This CDR3 has 18 residues. TCRdb reanalysed the RT-PCR reads using MiXCR and keeps one entry per CDR3 protein. The sample contains about 170,000 distinct CDR3 sequences, 12% of which appear only once. The same specimen was also included in a second study, on T cells expressing NK-cell markers. As reported in that work: TCR beta cDNA was made by 5'RACE template switching with UMIs.

The specimen comprised CD8+ T cells sorted from PBMCs, sampled less than 13 days after vaccination. The chain recombines TRBV20-1 with TRBJ2-1; the match to TRBD2 covers 13 bases. The clonotype was recovered from a middle-aged man who received an inactivated influenza vaccine. In DNA form, the CDR3 reads TGCAGTGCTAGGCGGACTAGCGGGAGATCCCGCTCCTACAATGAGCAGTTCTTC. Its translation: CSARRTSGRSRSYNEQFF.